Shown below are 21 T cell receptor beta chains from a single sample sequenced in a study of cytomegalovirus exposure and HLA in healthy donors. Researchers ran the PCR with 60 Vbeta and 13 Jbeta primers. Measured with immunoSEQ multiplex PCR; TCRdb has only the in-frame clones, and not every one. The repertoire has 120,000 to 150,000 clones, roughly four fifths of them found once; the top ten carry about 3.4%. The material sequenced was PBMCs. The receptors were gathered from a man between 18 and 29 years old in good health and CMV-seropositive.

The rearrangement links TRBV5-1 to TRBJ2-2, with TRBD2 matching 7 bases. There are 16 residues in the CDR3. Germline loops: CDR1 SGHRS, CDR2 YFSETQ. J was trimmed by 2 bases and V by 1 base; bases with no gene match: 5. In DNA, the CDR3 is TGCGCCAGCAGCTTGACCACTAGCGTTAACACCGGGGAGCTGTTTTTT. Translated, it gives CASSLTTSVNTGELFF. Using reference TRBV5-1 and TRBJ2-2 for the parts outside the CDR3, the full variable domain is KAGVTQTPRYLIKTRGQQVTLSCSPISGHRSVSWYQQTPGQGLQFLFEYFSETQRNKGNFPGRFSGRQFSNSRSEMNVSTLELGDSALYLCASSLTTSVNTGELFFGEGSRLTVL.

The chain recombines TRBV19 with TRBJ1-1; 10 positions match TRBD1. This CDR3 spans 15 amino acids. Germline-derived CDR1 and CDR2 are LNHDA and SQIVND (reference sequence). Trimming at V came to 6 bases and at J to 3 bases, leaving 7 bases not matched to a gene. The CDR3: CASRPWGQGYTEAFF. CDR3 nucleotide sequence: TGTGCCAGTAGGCCGTGGGGACAGGGGTACACTGAAGCTTTCTTT.

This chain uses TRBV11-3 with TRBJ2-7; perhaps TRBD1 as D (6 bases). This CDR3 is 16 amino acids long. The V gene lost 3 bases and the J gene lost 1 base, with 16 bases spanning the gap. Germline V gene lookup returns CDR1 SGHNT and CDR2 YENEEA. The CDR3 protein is CASSLDGTINSYEQYF. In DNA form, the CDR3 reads TGTGCCAGCAGCTTGGATGGGACAATTAATTCCTACGAGCAGTACTTC.

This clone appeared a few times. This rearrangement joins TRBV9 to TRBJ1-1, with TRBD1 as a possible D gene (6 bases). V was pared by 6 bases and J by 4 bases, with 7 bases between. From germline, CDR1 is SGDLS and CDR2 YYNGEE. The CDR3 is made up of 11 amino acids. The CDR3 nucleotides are TGTGCCAGCACACAGGGCACTGAAGCTTTCTTT. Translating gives CASTQGTEAFF.

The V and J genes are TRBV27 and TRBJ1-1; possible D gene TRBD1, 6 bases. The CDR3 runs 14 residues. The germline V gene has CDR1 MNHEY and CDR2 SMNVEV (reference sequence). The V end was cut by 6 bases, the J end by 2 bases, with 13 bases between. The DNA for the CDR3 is TGTGCCAGCAGCCCCGAGGACAGCAACACTGAAGCTTTCTTT. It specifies CASSPEDSNTEAFF.

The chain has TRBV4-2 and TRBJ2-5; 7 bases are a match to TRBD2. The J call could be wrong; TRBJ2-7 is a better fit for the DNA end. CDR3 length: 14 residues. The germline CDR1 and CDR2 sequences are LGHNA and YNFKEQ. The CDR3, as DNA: TGTGCCAGCAGCCAAGGGACTAGCTCCTACGAGCAGTACTTC. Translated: CASSQGTSSYEQYF.

DNA for the CDR3: TGTGCCAGCAGCTTAAGGGGTCGCGACAGCGTATCTTATGCCACCGCCAAAAACATTCAGTACTTC. Its protein is CASSLRGRDSVSYATAKNIQYF. J is TRBJ2-4 and V is TRBV7-6; D is perhaps TRBD1 (5 bases). The CDR3 contains 22 residues. V lost 2 bases and J 1 base, leaving 30 bases between the germline ends. CDR1 is SGHVS and CDR2 is FNYEAQ in the germline V gene.

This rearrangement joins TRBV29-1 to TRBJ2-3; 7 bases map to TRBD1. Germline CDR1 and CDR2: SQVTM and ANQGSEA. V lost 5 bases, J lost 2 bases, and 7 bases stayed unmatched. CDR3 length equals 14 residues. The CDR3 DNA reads TGCAGCGTTACCGGGACAGAATTCACAGATACGCAGTATTTT. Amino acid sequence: CSVTGTEFTDTQYF.

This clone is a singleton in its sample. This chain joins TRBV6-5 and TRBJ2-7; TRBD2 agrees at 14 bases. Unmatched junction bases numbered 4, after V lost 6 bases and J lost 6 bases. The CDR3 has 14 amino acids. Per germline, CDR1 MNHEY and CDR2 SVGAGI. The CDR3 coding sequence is TGTGCCAGCAGGGGACTAGCGGGAGCTGGCGAGCAGTACTTC. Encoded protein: CASRGLAGAGEQYF.

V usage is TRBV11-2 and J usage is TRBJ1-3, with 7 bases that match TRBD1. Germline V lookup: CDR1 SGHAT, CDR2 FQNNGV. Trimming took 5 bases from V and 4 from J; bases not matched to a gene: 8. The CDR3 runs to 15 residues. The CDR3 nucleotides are TGTGCCAGCAGCAAAACGACAGGGCTAGGAAACACCATATATTTT. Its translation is CASSKTTGLGNTIYF.

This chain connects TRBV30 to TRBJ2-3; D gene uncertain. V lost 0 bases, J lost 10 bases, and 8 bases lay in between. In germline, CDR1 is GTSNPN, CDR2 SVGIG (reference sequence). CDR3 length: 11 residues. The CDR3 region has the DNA TGTGCCTGGAGTGTATCTCAGGCGCAGTATTTT. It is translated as CAWSVSQAQYF.

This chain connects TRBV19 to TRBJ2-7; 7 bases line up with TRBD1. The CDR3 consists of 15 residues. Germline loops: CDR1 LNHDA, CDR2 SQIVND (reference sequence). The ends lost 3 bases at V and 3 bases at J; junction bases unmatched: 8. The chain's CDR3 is CASSIVQGLIYEQYF. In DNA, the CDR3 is TGTGCCAGTAGTATCGTACAGGGGCTTATCTACGAGCAGTACTTC.

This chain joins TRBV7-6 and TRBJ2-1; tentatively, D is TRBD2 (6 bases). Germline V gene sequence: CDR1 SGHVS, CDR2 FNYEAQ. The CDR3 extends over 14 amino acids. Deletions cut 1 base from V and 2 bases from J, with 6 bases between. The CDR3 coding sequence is TGTGCCAGCAGCTTAGGCGGGACCTACAATGAGCAGTTCTTC. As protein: CASSLGGTYNEQFF.

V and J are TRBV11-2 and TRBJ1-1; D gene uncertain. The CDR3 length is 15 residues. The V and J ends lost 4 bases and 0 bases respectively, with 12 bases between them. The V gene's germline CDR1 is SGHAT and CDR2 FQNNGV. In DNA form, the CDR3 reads TGTGCCAGCAGCTCCTGGTTGGGCATGAACACTGAAGCTTTCTTT. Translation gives CASSSWLGMNTEAFF. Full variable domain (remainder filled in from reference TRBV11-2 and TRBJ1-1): EAGVAQSPRYKIIEKRQSVAFWCNPISGHATLYWYQQILGQGPKLLIQFQNNGVVDDSQLPKDRFSAERLKGVDSTLKIQPAKLEDSAVYLCASSSWLGMNTEAFFGQGTRLTVV.

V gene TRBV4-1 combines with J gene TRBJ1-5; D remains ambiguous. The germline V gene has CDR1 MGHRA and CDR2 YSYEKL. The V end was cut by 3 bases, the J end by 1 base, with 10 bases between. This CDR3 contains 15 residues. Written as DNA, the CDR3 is TGCGCCAGCAGCCAGCAAGCGCTCAGCAATCAGCCCCAGCATTTT. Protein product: CASSQQALSNQPQHF.

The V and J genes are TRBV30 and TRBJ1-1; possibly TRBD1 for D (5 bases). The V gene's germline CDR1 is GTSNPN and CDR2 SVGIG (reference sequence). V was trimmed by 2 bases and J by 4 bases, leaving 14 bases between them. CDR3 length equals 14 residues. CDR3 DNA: TGTGCCTGGAGTCCGAGCGCGGGGGGCACTGAAGCTTTCTTT. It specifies CAWSPSAGGTEAFF.

The CDR3 here is CASSYRTGELFF. CDR3 sequence (DNA): TGTGCCAGCAGCTACAGGACCGGGGAGCTGTTTTTT. This chain joins TRBV7-3 and TRBJ2-2; TRBD1 might be the D (5 bases). Between the trimmed V and J ends, which lost 4 bases and 5 bases, there was a span of 5 bases. The CDR3 is 12 residues long. Germline CDR1 reads SGHTA; CDR2 reads FQGTGA. Supplemented by reference TRBV7-3 and TRBJ2-2, the full variable domain reads GAGVSQTPSNKVTEKGKYVELRCDPISGHTALYWYRQSLGQGPEFLIYFQGTGAADDSGLPNDRFFAVRPEGSVSTLKIQRTERGDSAVYLCASSYRTGELFFGEGSRLTVL.

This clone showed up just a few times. CDR3 nucleotide sequence: TGTGCCAGCAGCTTAGACCCCCCGGGTTACAACGAGCAGTACTTC. Its protein product is CASSLDPPGYNEQYF. The chain joins TRBV7-8 to TRBJ2-7, with D hard to call. Germline CDR1 SGHVS, CDR2 FQNEAQ. The CDR3 sequence is 15 residues long. V dropped 1 base and J dropped 5 bases, with 15 bases sitting between them.

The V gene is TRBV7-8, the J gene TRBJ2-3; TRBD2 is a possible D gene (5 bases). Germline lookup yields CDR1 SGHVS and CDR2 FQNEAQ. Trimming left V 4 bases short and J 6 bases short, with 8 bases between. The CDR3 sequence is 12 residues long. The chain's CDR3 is CASSSTGDTQYF. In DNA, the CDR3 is TGTGCCAGCAGCTCGACGGGGGATACGCAGTATTTT.

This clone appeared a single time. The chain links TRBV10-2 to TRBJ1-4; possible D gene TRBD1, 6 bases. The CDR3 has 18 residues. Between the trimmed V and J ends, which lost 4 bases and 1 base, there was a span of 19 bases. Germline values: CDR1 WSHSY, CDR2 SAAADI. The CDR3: CASSATRRTALTNEKLFF. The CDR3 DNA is TGCGCCAGCAGTGCCACTAGGAGGACAGCCTTAACTAATGAAAAACTGTTTTTT.

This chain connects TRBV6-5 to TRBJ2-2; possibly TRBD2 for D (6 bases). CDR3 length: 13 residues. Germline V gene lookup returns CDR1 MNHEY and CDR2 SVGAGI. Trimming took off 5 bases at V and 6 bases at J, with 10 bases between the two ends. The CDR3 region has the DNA TGTGCCAGCAGTCCCAGGGAGGCCGGGGAGCTGTTTTTT. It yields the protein CASSPREAGELFF.